Each of the 23 T cell receptor beta chains below was sequenced from the same sample in a study of T-cell reconstitution after alpha-beta-depleted transplantation in children. Regarding the study as a whole: Diversity and T-cell counts at one year after transplant derived mostly from new T cells.

These receptors' targets are unknown. Unique molecular identifiers featured in how the TCRbeta library was prepared. TCRdb passed the PCR reads through MiXCR, listing each CDR3 protein once. The sample lists 250,000 to 300,000 distinct CDR3 sequences; less than 9.5% were seen once. The sample here was peripheral blood, taken 360 days after TCRalphabeta/CD19-depleted stem cell transplant. The receptors were gathered from a female patient between 2 and 15 years old who had a stem cell transplant for Fanconi anemia, so the T cells may come from the graft donor.

This clonotype was seen many times. V is TRBV7-2 and J is TRBJ2-1, with D perhaps TRBD1 or TRBD2 (5 bases each). The germline V gene encodes CDR1 SGHTA and CDR2 FQGNSA. The CDR3 spans 14 residues. The V and J ends lost 1 base and 5 bases respectively, with 9 bases between them. The CDR3 DNA reads TGTGCCAGCAGCTTAGTGGGGGACCACAATGAGCAGTTCTTC. Its translation: CASSLVGDHNEQFF.

This clonotype was detected a few times. The rearrangement links TRBV9 to TRBJ2-7; D is unclear. Germline CDR1 is SGDLS and CDR2 is YYNGEE. This CDR3 has 14 amino acids. V lost 2 bases and J lost 7, with 16 bases in between. The CDR3 loop reads CASSVTDSGREQYF. The CDR3 DNA follows: TGTGCCAGCAGCGTTACAGATTCGGGTCGGGAGCAGTACTTC.

This clonotype was observed at least ten times. The V and J genes are TRBV12-3 or TRBV12-4 and TRBJ2-1; no definite D call. The CDR3 runs 13 residues. Trimming stripped 3 bases from V and 10 bases from J, with 13 bases between. The CDR3 spells CASSFPGSWEQFF. CDR3 coding DNA: TGTGCCAGCAGTTTCCCCGGGTCTTGGGAGCAGTTCTTC.

The V call is TRBV28, the J call TRBJ2-1; D is possibly TRBD2 (6 bases). Trimming took 3 bases from V and 9 from J, leaving 9 bases between them. The germline V gene has CDR1 MDHEN and CDR2 SYDVKM. This CDR3 has 12 residues. The CDR3 DNA is TGTGCCAGCAGTTTGCCCGGGAGTGAGCAGTTCTTC. Translated: CASSLPGSEQFF.

This clonotype has a count of ten or more. The V call is TRBV9, the J call TRBJ2-2; D unclear. The V gene lost 5 bases and the J gene lost 6 bases, with 14 bases spanning the gap. The length of the CDR3 is 14 residues. Germline-derived CDR1 and CDR2 are SGDLS and YYNGEE. The CDR3 is CASRPREAAGELFF. The CDR3 coding sequence is TGTGCCAGCAGACCCCGAGAAGCCGCCGGGGAGCTGTTTTTT.

In this sample, this clonotype turned up many times. The rearrangement uses TRBV20-1 and TRBJ2-7; 7 nucleotides align to TRBD1. This CDR3 spans 12 amino acids. Germline V gene data show CDR1 as DFQATT and CDR2 as SNEGSKA (reference sequence). DNA for the CDR3: TGCAGCAGACAGGGTTCTTGGTACGAGCAGTACTTC. It encodes CSRQGSWYEQYF.

In its sample, this clonotype was seen many times. The chain uses TRBV5-1 and TRBJ2-3; 10 bases fit TRBD2. The V gene's germline CDR1 is SGHRS and CDR2 YFSETQ. The CDR3 is 17 residues long. The J segment lost 1 base and the V segment lost 4 bases, leaving 9 bases of the junction unmatched. The CDR3 sequence: CASSLNPTSGGTDTQYF. The CDR3 DNA reads TGCGCCAGCAGCCTGAACCCTACTAGCGGGGGCACAGATACGCAGTATTTT.

This clonotype came up many times. The gene calls are TRBV5-1 and TRBJ2-3; the match to TRBD2 covers 11 bases. CDR3 length: 16 amino acids. V trimming: 4 bases; J trimming: 3 bases; junction bases outside the gene matches: 7. Germline V gene lookup returns CDR1 SGHRS and CDR2 YFSETQ. The CDR3 DNA reads TGCGCCAGCAGCCTTAGCGGGGGGGCCCGGACAGATACGCAGTATTTT. It encodes CASSLSGGARTDTQYF.

The V gene is TRBV27, the J gene TRBJ2-4; D gene uncertain. The CDR3 consists of 12 residues. In germline, CDR1 is MNHEY, CDR2 SMNVEV (reference sequence). Deletions cut 11 bases from V and 0 bases from J, with 8 bases between. The CDR3: CACGRAKNIQYF. CDR3 nucleotides: TGTGCCTGCGGACGAGCCAAAAACATTCAGTACTTC.

With regard to this clonotype: This is likely a read error, given that the CDR3 carries no conserved phenylalanine or tryptophan at its end. The chain links TRBV6-5 to TRBJ1-4; D not resolved. V was trimmed by 0 bases and J by 0 bases, leaving 5 bases between them. CDR1 and CDR2 (germline): MNHEY, SVGAGI. The CDR3 consists of 15 residues. The CDR3 DNA sequence: TGTGCCAGCAGTTACTCAGGGCCAACTAATGAAAAACTGTTTTCT. Protein sequence: CASSYSGPTNEKLFS.

This clonotype was seen repeatedly, ten times or more. The chain recombines TRBV10-3 with TRBJ1-2; TRBD1 might be the D (5 bases). Trimming left V 8 bases short and J 8 bases short, with 18 bases between. The CDR3 covers 13 residues. Germline CDR1 is ENHRY and CDR2 is SYGVKD. The CDR3 DNA is TGTGCCATCGAGAAAGGCCAGGGAGGCGGCTACACCTTC. This gives the protein CAIEKGQGGGYTF.

This clonotype was observed at least ten times. The gene calls are TRBV28 and TRBJ1-2, with D perhaps matching TRBD1 (6 bases). Germline assignment: CDR1 MDHEN and CDR2 SYDVKM. The V end lost 6 bases, the J end lost 10 bases, and 24 bases lay between the germline ends. This CDR3 spans 15 amino acids. CDR3 nucleotides: TGTGCCAGCAGATTTAGGGGTTGGACAGAAAGTAACTACACCTTC. This translates into CASRFRGWTESNYTF.

This clonotype was detected many times. The chain has TRBV20-1 and TRBJ2-2; maybe TRBD1 (5 bases). The CDR3 has 13 residues. Trimming pared 0 bases from V and 5 bases from J, leaving 7 bases between. Germline CDR1 DFQATT, CDR2 SNEGSKA (reference sequence). For the CDR3, the DNA is TGCAGTGCTAGAGAACCAGGGACCGGGGAGCTGTTTTTT. Its protein product is CSAREPGTGELFF.

The chain links TRBV30 to TRBJ1-1; 7 bases map to TRBD1. Trimming took 0 bases from V and 1 from J; bases not matched to a gene: 5. The CDR3 runs to 15 residues. CDR1 is GTSNPN, CDR2 SVGIG, per germline (reference sequence). The CDR3 nucleotides read TGTGCCTGGAGTGTATGGCGACAGGGGAACACTGAAGCTTTCTTT. Protein product: CAWSVWRQGNTEAFF. The full variable domain, in which reference TRBV30 and TRBJ1-1 provide the parts outside the CDR3, is SQTIHQWPATLVQPVGSPLSLECTVEGTSNPNLYWYRQAAGRGLQLLFYSVGIGQISSEVPQNLSASRPQDRQFILSSKKLLLSDSGFYLCAWSVWRQGNTEAFFGQGTRLTVV.

This clonotype was counted a few times. This sequence joins TRBV28 and TRBJ1-6; TRBD1 agrees at 11 bases. The CDR3 is 15 residues long. Germline V gene lookup returns CDR1 MDHEN and CDR2 SYDVKM. J was trimmed by 9 bases and V by 2 bases; bases with no gene match: 3. This CDR3 reads CASSLPGTGGSPLHF. The CDR3, as DNA: TGTGCCAGCAGTTTACCCGGGACAGGGGGTTCACCCCTCCACTTT. The full variable domain, its missing parts supplied by reference TRBV28 and TRBJ1-6, is DVKVTQSSRYLVKRTGEKVFLECVQDMDHENMFWYRQDPGLGLRLIYFSYDVKMKEKGDIPEGYSVSREKKERFSLILESASTNQTSMYLCASSLPGTGGSPLHFGNGTRLTVT.

This clonotype was observed at least ten times. The CDR3, as DNA: TGCAGCGTGGAGGTGGGGGACACCGGGGAGCTGTTTTTT. Translated: CSVEVGDTGELFF. The chain recombines TRBV29-1 with TRBJ2-2, with D possibly being TRBD1 or TRBD2 (5 bases each). Looked up from germline, CDR1 is SQVTM and CDR2 is ANQGSEA. The CDR3 has 13 residues. The V and J ends lost 6 bases and 3 bases respectively, with 11 bases between them.

This clonotype was seen ten or more times. The chain uses TRBV7-9 and TRBJ2-5, with a possible D match to TRBD1 (6 bases). This CDR3 comprises 14 residues. Germline V gene data show CDR1 as SEHNR and CDR2 as FQNEAQ (reference sequence). V gave up 6 bases and J gave up 5 bases, with 16 bases separating them. The CDR3: CASSPTGFKETQYF. The CDR3 DNA is TGTGCCAGCAGTCCTACAGGGTTCAAGGAGACCCAGTACTTC.

In DNA, the CDR3 is TGTGCCAGCAGCTTAGGTTCCAGCGTTGACTACGAGCAGTACTTC. Residues: CASSLGSSVDYEQYF. The chain couples TRBV7-6 to TRBJ2-7, with no clear D. This CDR3 spans 15 amino acids. The V end lost 1 base, the J end lost 3 bases, and 13 bases lay between the germline ends. Germline lookup yields CDR1 SGHVS and CDR2 FNYEAQ.

The chain has TRBV7-9 and TRBJ2-6, with no clear D. Trimming took 6 bases from V and 0 from J, leaving 12 bases between them. The CDR3 has 16 residues. The V gene's germline CDR1 is SEHNR and CDR2 FQNEAQ (reference sequence). The chain's CDR3 is CASSFCRTSGANVLTF. The DNA of the CDR3 is TGTGCCAGCAGTTTTTGCCGGACCTCTGGGGCCAACGTCCTGACTTTC.

This clonotype was seen a handful of times. This chain uses TRBV6-5 with TRBJ1-1, with 7 bases matching TRBD1. Germline assignment: CDR1 MNHEY and CDR2 SVGAGI. This CDR3 comprises 14 residues. Germline trimming cut 5 bases from V and 3 bases from J; bases unmatched to any gene: 6. The CDR3 DNA is TGTGCCAGCAGTCGAGGGGGCGCGGACACTGAAGCTTTCTTT. Translation gives CASSRGGADTEAFF.

This clonotype has a count of ten or more. V is TRBV5-1 and J is TRBJ2-5, with 9 bases lining up with TRBD1. CDR1 and CDR2 (germline): SGHRS, YFSETQ. There are 16 residues in the CDR3. V shed 0 bases and J 5 bases; nucleotides not matched to a gene: 8. The CDR3 here is CASSLGPGTGYETQYF. The CDR3, as DNA: TGCGCCAGCAGCTTGGGCCCCGGGACAGGGTATGAGACCCAGTACTTC.

This clonotype was seen at least ten times. The gene calls are TRBV4-2 and TRBJ2-2; D unresolved. V lost 0 bases and J lost 7, with 12 bases in between. In germline, CDR1 is LGHNA, CDR2 YNFKEQ. CDR3 size: 15 residues. The CDR3 loop is CASSQDARADGELFF. CDR3 sequence (DNA): TGTGCCAGCAGCCAAGATGCCCGGGCGGACGGGGAGCTGTTTTTT.

This chain uses TRBV4-1 with TRBJ2-5, with unresolved D. V lost 0 bases and J 2 bases, leaving 10 bases between the germline ends. Germline CDR1 reads MGHRA; CDR2 reads YSYEKL. The CDR3 sequence is 15 residues long. The CDR3 is CASSQDVRPQETQYF. The CDR3 region has the DNA TGCGCCAGCAGCCAAGACGTGAGGCCTCAAGAGACCCAGTACTTC.